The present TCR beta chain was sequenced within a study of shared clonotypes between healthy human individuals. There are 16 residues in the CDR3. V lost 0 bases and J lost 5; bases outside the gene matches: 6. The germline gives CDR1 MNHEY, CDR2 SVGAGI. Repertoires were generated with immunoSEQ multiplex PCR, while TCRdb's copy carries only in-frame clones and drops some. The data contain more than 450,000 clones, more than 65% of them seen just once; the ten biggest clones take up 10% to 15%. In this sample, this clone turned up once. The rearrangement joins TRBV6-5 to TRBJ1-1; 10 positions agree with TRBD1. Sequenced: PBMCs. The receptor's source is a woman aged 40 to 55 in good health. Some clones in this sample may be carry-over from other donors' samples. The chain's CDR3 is CASSYSRTGGDTEAFF. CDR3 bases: TGTGCCAGCAGTTACTCCAGGACAGGGGGGGATACTGAAGCTTTCTTT.